This TCR beta chain was identified during a study of post-analysis software for immune sequencing data. At the level of the study: Recorded disease courses covered relapsing-remitting, secondary progressive and progressive-relapsing multiple sclerosis. Some patients had no subtype annotation.

In germline, CDR1 is DFQATT, CDR2 SNEGSKA (reference sequence). V gave up 4 bases and J gave up 1 base; unmatched junction bases: 9. The CDR3 contains 15 residues. Findings and caveats of the study: Roughly 5 TRBV segments occurring more often in patients than controls included TRBV5-6, TRBV5-1 and TRBV20-1. Normalized Chao1 diversity was significantly reduced in patients versus controls.

The TCR beta cDNA libraries carried unique molecular identifiers. There were roughly 1 to 11 million T cells, and approximately 480,000 cDNA molecules came from them. One entry per CDR3 protein results from TCRdb running MiXCR on the PCR reads. The table lists more than 450,000 distinct CDR3 sequences, around 36% of them singletons. About this clonotype itself: The antigen remains undetermined.

Input material: blood. This clonotype originated in a girl aged 2 to 17 with multiple sclerosis. This chain links TRBV20-1 with TRBJ2-7; the match to TRBD1 covers 8 bases. CDR3 coding DNA: TGCAGTGCTATCTCAGTACAGGGGGTATCCTACGAGCAGTACTTC. It encodes CSAISVQGVSYEQYF.